The TCR beta chain described here comes from a study of cytomegalovirus exposure and HLA in healthy donors. Study-level results: There were 160 or so TCR beta chains listed as cytomegalovirus-associated.

A word on this clone: Its target is not known.

V lost 5 bases and J lost 2; bases outside the gene matches: 3. This CDR3 is built from 15 residues. Germline CDR1 and CDR2: SGHTA and FQGTGA. The study ran its PCR with 60 Vbeta and 13 Jbeta primers. Some clones are missing from TCRdb's copy, which holds only in-frame ones; the method was immunoSEQ multiplex PCR. This table has some 96,000 clones, 55% to 75% appearing once. The chain couples TRBV7-3 to TRBJ2-1; 10 nucleotides match TRBD1. The receptor comes from a man in his 60s in good health and CMV-seronegative. The sequenced material came from PBMCs. CDR3 loop: CASSNGQGAYNEQFF. In DNA form, the CDR3 reads TGTGCCAGCAGCAACGGACAGGGGGCCTACAATGAGCAGTTCTTC.